The 5 T cell receptor beta chains listed next were all sequenced from one sample in a study of blood T cells in healthy people across ages. Primed by a sample-barcoded 5' primer and a J-beta primer mix, a second PCR proceeded for about 7 to 12 cycles. MiXCR was run by TCRdb on the 5' RACE reads, yielding one entry per CDR3 protein. The top ten hold roughly 13% of the sample, which has about 670,000 distinct CDR3 sequences, approximately 52% seen once. The sample taken for sequencing was blood. The receptors stem from an elderly woman in good health.

This clonotype was counted once. V usage is TRBV30 and J usage is TRBJ1-5; D remains unclear. Germline lookup yields CDR1 GTSNPN and CDR2 SVGIG (reference sequence). This CDR3 spans 18 amino acids. Trimming pared 0 bases from V and 2 bases from J, leaving 20 bases between. Here the CDR3 reads CAWSVVKGGTAGNQPQHF. The CDR3 DNA follows: TGTGCCTGGAGTGTGGTCAAAGGCGGCACCGCGGGCAATCAGCCCCAGCATTTT.

With respect to this clonotype: This clone may be a read error of a much larger clone one base away. This chain links TRBV24-1 with TRBJ2-3, with unresolved D. Germline values: CDR1 KGHDR, CDR2 SFDVKD. The CDR3 totals 12 residues. The CDR3 bases are TGTGCCACCAGTGAAGTCACAGATACGCGGTATTTT. Translating gives CATSEVTDTRYF.

This clonotype turned up a few times. The V and J genes are TRBV20-1 and TRBJ2-7, with D possibly being TRBD1 (5 bases). This CDR3 has 10 amino acids. Germline-derived CDR1 and CDR2 are DFQATT and SNEGSKA (reference sequence). Trimming pared 6 bases from V and 9 bases from J, leaving 12 bases between. For the CDR3, the DNA is TGCAGTGCCCACCAGGGTAGGCAGTACTTC. This encodes CSAHQGRQYF.

The chain recombines TRBV29-1 with TRBJ2-1, with unresolved D. CDR1 and CDR2 (germline): SQVTM, ANQGSEA. The CDR3 loop spans 14 amino acids. V was cut by 3 bases and J by 5 bases, with 14 bases left in between. The DNA of the CDR3 is TGCAGCGTTGAGGCCGGGCCAAGTCACAATGAGCAGTTCTTC. Translation gives CSVEAGPSHNEQFF.

This sequence joins TRBV12-3 or TRBV12-4 and TRBJ2-1; D tentatively reads TRBD1 or TRBD2 (6 bases each). The J call may be in error: the DNA end matches TRBJ2-7 better. The CDR3 sequence is 17 residues long. CDR3 residues: CASSDYRPTGAYNEQYF. The CDR3 DNA reads TGTGCCAGCAGTGACTACAGGCCCACGGGGGCCTACAATGAGCAGTACTTC.